The clone carrying this T cell receptor beta chain was recorded many times. Germline is not matched at one junction end, which may reflect a read error. This specimen comes from a study of T cells in Graves' hyperthyroidism and ophthalmopathy. CDR1 and CDR2 from the germline V gene are SQVTM and ANQGSEA. CDR3 length equals 12 residues. It was RNA transcripts that yielded the amplified TCR beta CDR3 regions. With the HTBI primer set, the TCR CDR3 went through a first round of RT-PCR. TCRdb re-called the multiplex PCR reads with MiXCR, one entry per CDR3 protein. The table records 360,000 or so distinct CDR3 sequences, less than 20% of them present only once.

The genes are TRBV29-1 and TRBJ2-4; D ambiguous. This sequence originates from a middle-aged woman with Graves' ophthalmopathy. The specimen sequenced was blood. CDR3 bases: TGCAGTGTTCGTGCAGCCAGAAACATTCAGTACTTC. Protein sequence: CSVRAARNIQYF.